These T cell receptor beta chains were read from a single sample in a study of T cells in Graves' hyperthyroidism and ophthalmopathy. TCRdb reprocessed the multiplex PCR reads with MiXCR, giving one entry per CDR3 protein. The sample holds fewer than 450,000 distinct CDR3 sequences, roughly 15% seen once. Sequencing was carried out using blood. The receptors stem from a woman aged 25 to 39 with Graves' hyperthyroidism that later progressed to Graves' ophthalmopathy. The conserved cysteine and the conserved F or W are not part of the CDR3 here. The order of the fields is J gene, V gene, CDR3 protein.

j_call: TRBJ2-7
v_call: TRBV30
cdr3_aa: AWRGMTSGGSTLSYEQY

j_call: TRBJ2-7
v_call: TRBV9
cdr3_aa: ASSPGGGLAGEEQY

j_call: TRBJ2-5
v_call: TRBV11-2
cdr3_aa: ASSRGTGEGETQY

j_call: TRBJ2-3
v_call: TRBV6-4
cdr3_aa: ASSDSGGTDTQY

j_call: TRBJ2-5
v_call: TRBV12-3/TRBV12-4
cdr3_aa: ASSFELEETQY

j_call: TRBJ1-2
v_call: TRBV12-3/TRBV12-4
cdr3_aa: ASSLGLGSNGYT

j_call: TRBJ2-1
v_call: TRBV4-1
cdr3_aa: ASSGRRRGIEQF

j_call: TRBJ2-5
v_call: TRBV20-1
cdr3_aa: SADRTDLNEQETQY

j_call: TRBJ1-4
v_call: TRBV6-1
cdr3_aa: ASPFVYLDRANEKLF

j_call: TRBJ2-5
v_call: TRBV7-9
cdr3_aa: ASSLIHGGETQY

j_call: TRBJ2-1
v_call: TRBV5-1
cdr3_aa: ASSLTGFTYNEQF

j_call: TRBJ1-6
v_call: TRBV2
cdr3_aa: ASRGGGRSSYNSPLH

j_call: TRBJ2-1
v_call: TRBV12-3/TRBV12-4
cdr3_aa: ASSLQRGGRYNEQF

j_call: TRBJ2-7
v_call: TRBV5-1
cdr3_aa: ASSHGTRSYEQY

j_call: TRBJ2-6
v_call: TRBV19
cdr3_aa: ASTLVGGIISGANVLT

j_call: TRBJ2-2
v_call: TRBV11-2
cdr3_aa: ASSSVYTGELF

j_call: TRBJ2-5
v_call: TRBV28
cdr3_aa: ASNEDRFVETQY

j_call: TRBJ2-1
v_call: TRBV20-1
cdr3_aa: SASERERGYNEQF

j_call: TRBJ2-7
v_call: TRBV5-1
cdr3_aa: ASSLGTLSYEQY

j_call: TRBJ2-7
v_call: TRBV11-2
cdr3_aa: ASSLGPGLGYEQY

j_call: TRBJ2-3
v_call: TRBV7-2
cdr3_aa: ASSLGRREDPTDTQY

j_call: TRBJ2-2
v_call: TRBV7-8
cdr3_aa: ASSLGYVVHGELF

j_call: TRBJ1-3
v_call: TRBV19
cdr3_aa: ASSLGTASGNTIY

j_call: TRBJ2-4
v_call: TRBV7-9
cdr3_aa: ASSRLTGSVNIQY

j_call: TRBJ2-3
v_call: TRBV5-5
cdr3_aa: ASTFAPSTDTQY

j_call: TRBJ1-3
v_call: TRBV3-1
cdr3_aa: ASSPGVAWGNTIY

j_call: TRBJ1-5
v_call: TRBV3-1
cdr3_aa: ASSQFGGLQPQH

j_call: TRBJ2-1
v_call: TRBV25-1
cdr3_aa: ASSDSGISHEQF

j_call: TRBJ2-1
v_call: TRBV10-3
cdr3_aa: AISESSEGPISYNEQF

j_call: TRBJ2-3
v_call: TRBV12-3/TRBV12-4
cdr3_aa: ASSLPLAGLSDTQY

j_call: TRBJ2-3
v_call: TRBV6-5
cdr3_aa: ASSYTTGGDTQY

j_call: TRBJ2-5
v_call: TRBV30
cdr3_aa: AWSVGGSETQY

j_call: TRBJ2-1
v_call: TRBV7-9
cdr3_aa: ASSRLDSYNEQF

j_call: TRBJ2-1
v_call: TRBV5-1
cdr3_aa: ASSRTVTVGTSGDNEQF

j_call: TRBJ1-1
v_call: TRBV11-2
cdr3_aa: ASSSRLDREYLGAF

j_call: TRBJ1-1
v_call: TRBV30
cdr3_aa: AWRLLGSNTEAF

j_call: TRBJ2-7
v_call: TRBV7-8
cdr3_aa: ASSLRPSIPEQY

j_call: TRBJ1-2
v_call: TRBV6-1
cdr3_aa: ASSAPDGYGYT

j_call: TRBJ1-1
v_call: TRBV5-4
cdr3_aa: ASSGEPGHTEAF

j_call: TRBJ1-2
v_call: TRBV19
cdr3_aa: ASSLGVASYGYT

j_call: TRBJ2-7
v_call: TRBV10-3
cdr3_aa: ATGGNSYEQY

j_call: TRBJ1-6
v_call: TRBV30
cdr3_aa: AWKAGGRPLH

j_call: TRBJ2-7
v_call: TRBV7-9
cdr3_aa: ASRSRGSYEQY

j_call: TRBJ2-3
v_call: TRBV7-9
cdr3_aa: ASSFPTGEPDTQY

j_call: TRBJ2-2
v_call: TRBV6-1
cdr3_aa: ASRYDRAHSGELF

j_call: TRBJ2-1
v_call: TRBV27
cdr3_aa: ASSFFLTRSEQF

j_call: TRBJ2-7
v_call: TRBV4-1
cdr3_aa: ASSQGQGAYEQY

j_call: TRBJ2-2
v_call: TRBV12-3/TRBV12-4
cdr3_aa: ASFILGGLAAYGELF

j_call: TRBJ2-3
v_call: TRBV15
cdr3_aa: ATSRDLNRGLSDTRY

j_call: TRBJ2-7
v_call: TRBV7-2
cdr3_aa: ASSSGWGSGRWSYEQY